Listed below are T cell receptor beta chains from one sample, sequenced in a study of T cell changes during pregnancy in multiple sclerosis. Method: immunoSEQ multiplex PCR; TCRdb's copy keeps in-frame clones and lacks some. The table shows approximately 44,000 clones, with 91% occurring only once. This specimen was CD4+ T cells from peripheral blood mononuclear cells, taken before pregnancy. The receptors stem from a female donor with multiple sclerosis, enrolled in a pregnancy study. Each CDR3 is given with its conserved first and last residue. D genes are given only for firm matches. Rows give clone size only sometimes, using once, few, many, or a class for an expanded clone.

TGTGCCAGCAGTGGAGGAACTAATGAAAAACTGTTTTTT	CASSGGTNEKLFF	-	-	TRBV2	TRBJ1-4
TGTGCCACCGCCGGGACAGGGGAAGGCCAGCCCCAGCATTTT	CATAGTGEGQPQHF	TRBD1	-	TRBV10-3	TRBJ1-5
TGTGCCAGCAGTAAGGACATTAACTATGGCTACACCTTC	CASSKDINYGYTF	-	-	TRBV6-5	TRBJ1-2
TGCGCCAGCAGCTTGGCCACTACCGGGACTAGCAAAGAGACCCAGTACTTC	CASSLATTGTSKETQYF	TRBD2	-	TRBV5-1	TRBJ2-5
TGTGCCAGCAGCCCGGGGGCCAAAAACATTCAGTACTTC	CASSPGAKNIQYF	-	-	TRBV7-2	TRBJ2-4
TGTGCCAGCAGTCCCCGAGGGCAAGACACCCAGTACTTC	CASSPRGQDTQYF	-	-	TRBV6-4	TRBJ2-5
TGTGCCAGTGGGGGGGGACAGGGGGCAATCGGGGAGCTGTTTTTT	CASGGGQGAIGELFF	TRBD1	-	TRBV9	TRBJ2-2
TGTGCCAGCAGCTTGGGCCCCCCCGGGGCCAAAAACATTCAGTACTTC	CASSLGPPGAKNIQYF	-	-	TRBV5-4	TRBJ2-4
TGTGCCAGCAGCACACAGGGGGCCGGTGACACTGAAGCTTTCTTT	CASSTQGAGDTEAFF	TRBD1	-	TRBV7-3	TRBJ1-1
TGTGCCGCAGGACAGGGAGACAGAACTGAAGCTTTCTTT	CAAGQGDRTEAFF	TRBD1	-	TRBV10-3	TRBJ1-1
TGTGCCAGTAACCAACAGGGGTCGGGGCAGCCCCAGCATTTT	CASNQQGSGQPQHF	TRBD1	-	TRBV19	TRBJ1-5
TGCGCCAGCAGCTTAGGGGGAATGGAGACCCAGTACTTC	CASSLGGMETQYF	-	-	TRBV5-1	TRBJ2-5
TGTGCCAGCAGCTATACTAGCGGGGGGGCAGGTGAGCAGTTCTTC	CASSYTSGGAGEQFF	TRBD2	-	TRBV7-2	TRBJ2-1
TGTGCCAGCAGCTTAAGACAGGGGGTAGCGGGTAATTCACCCCTCCACTTT	CASSLRQGVAGNSPLHF	TRBD1	-	TRBV11-2	TRBJ1-6
TGTGCCAGCAGTTTAAGTCTCTACCCCTACAATGAGCAGTTCTTC	CASSLSLYPYNEQFF	-	-	TRBV27	TRBJ2-1
TGCGCCAGCAGCCAAGATTGGGGGGGCGAGGGAAACATTCAGTACTTC	CASSQDWGGEGNIQYF	-	-	TRBV4-3	TRBJ2-4
TGTGCCAGTAGTATTGCGGGGGGCGTCCAGCCCCAGCATTTT	CASSIAGGVQPQHF	-	few	TRBV19	TRBJ1-5
TGTGCCAGCAGCCCACTAGCGGGGGGGCCAAACGCCCAGTACTTC	CASSPLAGGPNAQYF	TRBD2	-	TRBV9	TRBJ2-5
TGTGCCAGCAGTGAACCGGGGGATGGTGAAGCTTTCTTT	CASSEPGDGEAFF	-	-	TRBV25-1	TRBJ1-1
TGTGCCAGCAGTGACGCCGGGACAGCCACAAAAGCTTTCTTT	CASSDAGTATKAFF	TRBD1	-	TRBV25-1	TRBJ1-1
TGTGCCAGCAGCCAACTTCCCGGTTCACCCCTCCACTTT	CASSQLPGSPLHF	-	-	TRBV14	TRBJ1-6
TGTGCCAGCAGTCTAACTAGCGGGGGATGGGATACGCAGTATTTT	CASSLTSGGWDTQYF	TRBD2	-	TRBV6-5	TRBJ2-3
TGTGCCAGCAGTGGCGAGGCGACCGGGGAGCTGTTTTTT	CASSGEATGELFF	-	-	TRBV2	TRBJ2-2
TGTGCCAGCAGCATATCCGGGACAGGGGTTGAAAAACTGTTTTTT	CASSISGTGVEKLFF	TRBD1	-	TRBV7-2	TRBJ1-4
TGTGCCAGCAGCTCGATAGCGGGGGGGCATAATGAGCAGTTCTTC	CASSSIAGGHNEQFF	TRBD2	-	TRBV5-5	TRBJ2-1
TGCGCCAGCAGCCAAGAGCACAGGGTGGATTCACCCCTCCACTTT	CASSQEHRVDSPLHF	-	once	TRBV4-3	TRBJ1-6
TGCGCCAGCAGCCAAGATCGCCCGGTATCCTACGAGCAGTACTTC	CASSQDRPVSYEQYF	-	-	TRBV4-1	TRBJ2-7
TGTGCCAGCAGCCCATTAGTCTCTGGGGCCAACGTCCTGACTTTC	CASSPLVSGANVLTF	-	-	TRBV7-9	TRBJ2-6
TGTGCCAGCAGCGCGGAGCGGGGGAGGGGCACAGATACGCAGTATTTT	CASSAERGRGTDTQYF	TRBD2	once	TRBV5-4	TRBJ2-3
TGTGCCAGCAGTGACGACGGGGTCTATGGCTACACCTTC	CASSDDGVYGYTF	-	-	TRBV6-4	TRBJ1-2
TGTGCCACCAGCAGATCCTTAGGGGGTTCTGGAAACACCATATATTTT	CATSRSLGGSGNTIYF	-	-	TRBV15	TRBJ1-3
TGTGCCAGTAGTATACAGGGAAGCGCGGAATCACCCCTCCACTTT	CASSIQGSAESPLHF	-	few	TRBV19	TRBJ1-6
TGTGCCTGGAGTGTAGGCGGTTTGAATGAAAAACTGTTTTTT	CAWSVGGLNEKLFF	-	once	TRBV30	TRBJ1-4
TGCGCCAGCAGCCAAGTAGCAGGGACAGGGTACAATGAGCAGTTCTTC	CASSQVAGTGYNEQFF	TRBD1	-	TRBV4-3	TRBJ2-1
TGTGCCAGCAGAACACAGGGGGTTTATCATGAAAAACTGTTTTTT	CASRTQGVYHEKLFF	TRBD1	-	TRBV27	TRBJ1-4
TGTGCTAGTGGTGACAGGGCTTGGGGAACTGAAGCTTTCTTT	CASGDRAWGTEAFF	TRBD1	few	TRBV12-5	TRBJ1-1
TGTGCCTGGAGTGTAATCCTAGCGAGAGAGACCCAGTACTTC	CAWSVILARETQYF	-	-	TRBV30	TRBJ2-5
TGTGCCAGCAGCAAAGAACAGGGCTACGAGCAGTACTTC	CASSKEQGYEQYF	-	-	TRBV21-1	TRBJ2-7
TGCGCCAGCAGCTCCGGGGACAGGGGGCTGTATGGCTACACCTTC	CASSSGDRGLYGYTF	TRBD1	-	TRBV5-1	TRBJ1-2
TGTGCCAGCAGCCCCGCGGGGCGGGATGGCTACACCTTC	CASSPAGRDGYTF	-	-	TRBV5-4	TRBJ1-2
TGTGCCAGCAGTAAAAACGGGGGGATCACCGGGGAGCTGTTTTTT	CASSKNGGITGELFF	TRBD2	-	TRBV6-6	TRBJ2-2
TGTGCCAGCAGCGTAGCCCCGACAAGAAGGACCGGGGAGCTGTTTTTT	CASSVAPTRRTGELFF	-	-	TRBV9	TRBJ2-2
TGCAGCGGGGTACAGGGAGCCCACTCCTACGAGCAGTACTTC	CSGVQGAHSYEQYF	-	-	TRBV29-1	TRBJ2-7
TGTGCCAGCAGCCGTCAGGGTACCTACGAGCAGTACTTC	CASSRQGTYEQYF	-	-	TRBV5-6	TRBJ2-7
TGTGCCTGGAGTGTACTTCAGGCCTACGAGCAGTACTTC	CAWSVLQAYEQYF	-	-	TRBV30	TRBJ2-7
TGTGCCAGCAGTGAATCTTCCGGAGCCACAGATACGCAGTATTTT	CASSESSGATDTQYF	-	-	TRBV25-1	TRBJ2-3
TGTGCCAGCAGCTCGTGGGGACAGGGAGGGGAAAAACTGTTTTTT	CASSSWGQGGEKLFF	TRBD1	-	TRBV5-5	TRBJ1-4
TGCGCCAGCAGCTCCGGGACAGAACTTTTTAACTATGGCTACACCTTC	CASSSGTELFNYGYTF	TRBD1	-	TRBV5-1	TRBJ1-2